The entry that follows covers one T cell receptor (beta chain) sequence. Its antigen remains unidentified. Researchers ran the assay at a deep level. Template for every sorted-subset replicate PCR totaled about 0.2 ug DNA, tens of thousands of T cell genomes. Sequencing was performed with immunoSEQ multiplex PCR; in TCRdb, only in-frame clones are kept and a portion is missing. The table lists more than 2 million clones, roughly 94% of them singletons. These data come from a study of shared clonotypes between healthy human individuals. Study-wide points: In contrast to clonotypes shared by all four donors, non-shared clonotypes had lower generation probabilities.

The CDR3 runs 13 residues. Trimming took 7 bases from V and 7 from J; bases not matched to a gene: 3. The germline CDR1 and CDR2 sequences are SQVTM and ANQGSEA. The chain combines TRBV29-1 with TRBJ2-2; 13 nucleotides match TRBD2. This sequence was found in a man aged 18 to 29 in good health. Material for sequencing was naive CD4+ T cells sorted from blood. Subset reported: CD45RA+ positively selected. This CDR3 reads CSGLAGGIGELFF. The CDR3, as DNA: TGCAGCGGACTAGCGGGGGGCATCGGGGAGCTGTTTTTT.